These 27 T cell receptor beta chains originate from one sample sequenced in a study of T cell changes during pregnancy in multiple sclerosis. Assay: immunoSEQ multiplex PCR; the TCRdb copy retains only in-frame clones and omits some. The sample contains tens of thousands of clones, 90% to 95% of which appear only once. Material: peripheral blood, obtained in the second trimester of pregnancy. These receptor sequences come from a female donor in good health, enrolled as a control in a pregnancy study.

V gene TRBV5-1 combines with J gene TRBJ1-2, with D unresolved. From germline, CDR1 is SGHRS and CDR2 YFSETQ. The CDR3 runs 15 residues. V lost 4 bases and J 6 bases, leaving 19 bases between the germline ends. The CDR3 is CASSRRGVRTDGYTF. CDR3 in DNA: TGCGCCAGCAGCCGCCGGGGTGTCCGTACTGATGGCTACACCTTC.

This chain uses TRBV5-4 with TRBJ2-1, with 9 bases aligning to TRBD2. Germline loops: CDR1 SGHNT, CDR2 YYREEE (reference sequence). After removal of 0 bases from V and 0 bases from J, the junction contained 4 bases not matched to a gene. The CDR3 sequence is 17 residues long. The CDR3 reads CASSLASGAHSYNEQFF. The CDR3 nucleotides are TGTGCCAGCAGCTTGGCTAGCGGGGCACACTCCTACAATGAGCAGTTCTTC. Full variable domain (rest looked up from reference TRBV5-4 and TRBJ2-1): ETGVTQSPTHLIKTRGQQVTLRCSSQSGHNTVSWYQQALGQGPQFIFQYYREEENGRGNFPPRFSGLQFPNYSSELNVNALELDDSALYLCASSLASGAHSYNEQFFGPGTRLTVL.

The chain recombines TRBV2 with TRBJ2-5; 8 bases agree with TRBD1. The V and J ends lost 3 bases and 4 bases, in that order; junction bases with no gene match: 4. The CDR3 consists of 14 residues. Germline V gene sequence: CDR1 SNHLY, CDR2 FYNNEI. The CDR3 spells CASSEGRGPETQYF. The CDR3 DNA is TGTGCCAGCAGTGAGGGCAGGGGGCCAGAGACCCAGTACTTC.

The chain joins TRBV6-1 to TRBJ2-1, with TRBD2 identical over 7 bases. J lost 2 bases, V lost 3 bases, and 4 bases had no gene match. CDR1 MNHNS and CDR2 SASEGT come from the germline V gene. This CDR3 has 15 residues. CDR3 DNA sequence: TGTGCCAGCAGTGACCCTAGCGGAACCTACAATGAGCAGTTCTTC. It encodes CASSDPSGTYNEQFF.

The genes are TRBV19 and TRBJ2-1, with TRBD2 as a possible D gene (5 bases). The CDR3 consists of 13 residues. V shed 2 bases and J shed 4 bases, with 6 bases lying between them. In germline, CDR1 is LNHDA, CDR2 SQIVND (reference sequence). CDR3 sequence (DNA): TGTGCCAGTAGTATACGGGGTTACAATGAGCAGTTCTTC. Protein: CASSIRGYNEQFF.

The CDR3 DNA reads TGCGCCAGCAGCCAAGGGCGGGAGACAGATACGCAGTATTTT. Its protein is CASSQGRETDTQYF. The chain employs TRBV4-1 and TRBJ2-3, with TRBD2 matching over 7 bases. V gave up 1 base and J gave up 3 bases; unmatched junction bases: 1. Germline V gives CDR1 MGHRA, CDR2 YSYEKL. This CDR3 contains 14 residues.

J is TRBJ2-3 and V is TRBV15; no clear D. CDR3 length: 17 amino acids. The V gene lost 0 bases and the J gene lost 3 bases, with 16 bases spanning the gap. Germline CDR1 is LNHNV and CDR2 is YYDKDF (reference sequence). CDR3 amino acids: CATSRDREVRWTDTQYF. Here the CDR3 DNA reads TGTGCCACCAGCAGAGACCGTGAGGTCCGCTGGACAGATACGCAGTATTTT.

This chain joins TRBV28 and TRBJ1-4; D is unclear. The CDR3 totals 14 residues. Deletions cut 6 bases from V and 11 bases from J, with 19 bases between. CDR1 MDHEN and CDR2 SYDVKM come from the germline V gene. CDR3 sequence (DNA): TGTGCCAGCAGAAAGCAAATCCCTCCGGGGAAACTGTTTTTT. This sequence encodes CASRKQIPPGKLFF. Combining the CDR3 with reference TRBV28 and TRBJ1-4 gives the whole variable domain DVKVTQSSRYLVKRTGEKVFLECVQDMDHENMFWYRQDPGLGLRLIYFSYDVKMKEKGDIPEGYSVSREKKERFSLILESASTNQTSMYLCASRKQIPPGKLFFGSGTQLSVL.

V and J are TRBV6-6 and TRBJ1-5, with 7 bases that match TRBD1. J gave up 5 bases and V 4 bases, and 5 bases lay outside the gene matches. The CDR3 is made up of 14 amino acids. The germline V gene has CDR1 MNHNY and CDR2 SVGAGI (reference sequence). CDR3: CASSSTGLDQPQHF. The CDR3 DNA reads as TGTGCCAGCAGTTCGACAGGGTTGGATCAGCCCCAGCATTTT.

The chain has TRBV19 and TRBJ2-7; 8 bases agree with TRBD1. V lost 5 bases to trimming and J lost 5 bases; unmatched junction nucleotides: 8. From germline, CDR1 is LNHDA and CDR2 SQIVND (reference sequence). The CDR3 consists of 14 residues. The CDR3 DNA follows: TGTGCCAGTAGTGTACAGGGGGGCCCGGACGAGCAGTACTTC. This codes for CASSVQGGPDEQYF.

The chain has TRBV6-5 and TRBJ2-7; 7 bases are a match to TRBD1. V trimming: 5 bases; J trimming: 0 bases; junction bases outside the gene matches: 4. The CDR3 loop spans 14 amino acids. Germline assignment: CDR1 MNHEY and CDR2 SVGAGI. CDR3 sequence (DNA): TGTGCCAGCAGTACAGGGGCTTTCTCCTACGAGCAGTACTTC. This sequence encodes CASSTGAFSYEQYF.

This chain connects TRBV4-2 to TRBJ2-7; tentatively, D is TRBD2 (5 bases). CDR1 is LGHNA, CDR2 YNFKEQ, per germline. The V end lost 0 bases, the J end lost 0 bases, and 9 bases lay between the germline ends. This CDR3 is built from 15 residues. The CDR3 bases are TGTGCCAGCAGCCAAGAGAGCGGTCCCTCCTACGAGCAGTACTTC. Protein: CASSQESGPSYEQYF.

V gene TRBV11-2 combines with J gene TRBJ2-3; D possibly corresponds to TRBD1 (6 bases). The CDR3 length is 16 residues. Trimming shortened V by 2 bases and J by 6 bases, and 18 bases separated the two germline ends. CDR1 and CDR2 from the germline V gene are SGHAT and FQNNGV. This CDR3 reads CASSLLQGGARDTQYF. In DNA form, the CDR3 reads TGTGCCAGCAGCTTATTACAGGGTGGGGCCAGGGATACGCAGTATTTT.

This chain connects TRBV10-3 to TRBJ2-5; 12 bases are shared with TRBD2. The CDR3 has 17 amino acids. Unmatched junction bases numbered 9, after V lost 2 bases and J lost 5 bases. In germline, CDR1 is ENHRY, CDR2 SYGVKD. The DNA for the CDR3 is TGTGCCATCAGTGAGGGGCTAGCGGGAGGGCCTCGGGAGACCCAGTACTTC. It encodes CAISEGLAGGPRETQYF.

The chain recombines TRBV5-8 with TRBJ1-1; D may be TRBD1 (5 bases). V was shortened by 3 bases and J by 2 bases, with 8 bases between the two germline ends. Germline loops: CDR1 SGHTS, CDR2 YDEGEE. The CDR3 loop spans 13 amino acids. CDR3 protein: CASSSGLNTEAFF. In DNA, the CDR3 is TGTGCCAGCAGCTCGGGACTCAACACTGAAGCTTTCTTT.

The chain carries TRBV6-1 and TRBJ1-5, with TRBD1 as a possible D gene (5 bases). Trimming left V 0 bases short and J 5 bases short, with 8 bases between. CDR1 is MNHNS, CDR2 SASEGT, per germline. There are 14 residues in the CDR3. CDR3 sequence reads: CASSEAWGYQPQHF. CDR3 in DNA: TGTGCCAGCAGTGAAGCCTGGGGCTATCAGCCCCAGCATTTT.

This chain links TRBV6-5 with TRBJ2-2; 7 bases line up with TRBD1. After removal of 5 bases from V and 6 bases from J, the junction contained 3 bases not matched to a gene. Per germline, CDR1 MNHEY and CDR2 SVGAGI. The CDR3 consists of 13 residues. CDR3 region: CASSRGTAGELFF. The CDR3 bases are TGTGCCAGCAGTCGTGGGACAGCCGGGGAGCTGTTTTTT.

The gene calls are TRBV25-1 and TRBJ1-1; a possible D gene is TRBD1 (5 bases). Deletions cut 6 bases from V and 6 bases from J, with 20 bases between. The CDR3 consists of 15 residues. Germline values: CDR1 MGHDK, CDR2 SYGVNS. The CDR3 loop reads CASSTPLGPRAEAFF. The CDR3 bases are TGTGCCAGCAGCACGCCACTGGGGCCCCGCGCTGAAGCTTTCTTT.

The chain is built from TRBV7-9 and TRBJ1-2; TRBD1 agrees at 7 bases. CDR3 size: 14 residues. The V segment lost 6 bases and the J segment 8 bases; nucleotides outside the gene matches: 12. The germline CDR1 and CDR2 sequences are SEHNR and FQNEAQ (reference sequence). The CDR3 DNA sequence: TGTGCCAGCAGTTGGACAGGCCCCTCAAGAGGCTACACCTTC. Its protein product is CASSWTGPSRGYTF.

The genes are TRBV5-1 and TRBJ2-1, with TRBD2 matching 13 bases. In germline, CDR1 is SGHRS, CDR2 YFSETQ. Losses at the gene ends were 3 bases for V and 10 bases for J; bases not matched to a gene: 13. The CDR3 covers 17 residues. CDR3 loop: CASSSGPGTSGVSEQFF. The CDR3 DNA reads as TGCGCCAGCAGCTCCGGGCCCGGGACTAGCGGGGTATCCGAGCAGTTCTTC.

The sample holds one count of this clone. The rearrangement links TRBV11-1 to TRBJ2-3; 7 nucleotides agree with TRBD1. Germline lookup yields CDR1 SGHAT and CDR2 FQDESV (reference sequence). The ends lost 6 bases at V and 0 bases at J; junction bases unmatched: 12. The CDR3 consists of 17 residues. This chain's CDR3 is CASRHIQGGPSTDTQYF. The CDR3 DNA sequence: TGTGCCAGCAGACATATTCAAGGGGGCCCTAGCACAGATACGCAGTATTTT.

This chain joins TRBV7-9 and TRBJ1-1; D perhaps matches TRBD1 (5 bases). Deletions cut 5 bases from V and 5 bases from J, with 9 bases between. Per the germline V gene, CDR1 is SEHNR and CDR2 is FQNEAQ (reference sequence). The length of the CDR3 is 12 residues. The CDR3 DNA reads TGTGCCAGCAGCCAGGGAAGGACTGAAGCTTTCTTT. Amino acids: CASSQGRTEAFF.

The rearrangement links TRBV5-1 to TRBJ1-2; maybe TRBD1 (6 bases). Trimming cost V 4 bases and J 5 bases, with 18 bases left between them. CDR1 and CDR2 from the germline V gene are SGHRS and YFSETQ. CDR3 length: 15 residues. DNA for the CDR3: TGCGCCAGCAGCCCAGATTGGGGGCAGGGGTATGGCTACACCTTC. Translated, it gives CASSPDWGQGYGYTF.

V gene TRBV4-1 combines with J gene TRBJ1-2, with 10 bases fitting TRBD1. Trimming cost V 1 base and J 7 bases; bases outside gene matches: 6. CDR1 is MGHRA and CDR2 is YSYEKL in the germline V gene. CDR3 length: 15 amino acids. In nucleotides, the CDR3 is TGCGCCAGCAGCCAAGTGGGACAGGGGCTAAGTGGCTACACCTTC. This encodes CASSQVGQGLSGYTF.

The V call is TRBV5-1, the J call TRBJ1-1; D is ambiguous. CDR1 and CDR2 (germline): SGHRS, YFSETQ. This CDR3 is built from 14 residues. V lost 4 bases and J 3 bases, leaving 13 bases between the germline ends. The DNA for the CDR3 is TGCGCCAGCAGCCACGACACCTCTGACACTGAAGCTTTCTTT. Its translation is CASSHDTSDTEAFF.

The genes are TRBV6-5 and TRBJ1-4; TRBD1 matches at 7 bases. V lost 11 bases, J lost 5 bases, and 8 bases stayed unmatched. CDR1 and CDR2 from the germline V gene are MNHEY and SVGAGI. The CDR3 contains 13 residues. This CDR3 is CAAGGTANEKLFF. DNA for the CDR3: TGTGCCGCGGGGGGGACAGCGAATGAAAAACTGTTTTTT.

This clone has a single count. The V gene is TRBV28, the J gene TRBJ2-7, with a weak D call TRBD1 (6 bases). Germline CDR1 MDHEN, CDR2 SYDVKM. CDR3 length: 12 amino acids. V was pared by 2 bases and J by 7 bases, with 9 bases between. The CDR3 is CASSLLRGEQYF. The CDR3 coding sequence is TGTGCCAGCAGTTTACTAAGGGGGGAGCAGTACTTC.